This T cell receptor beta chain was captured in a study of neurological immune-mediated disorders (dated by TCRdb to about 2019). Study-wide context: Of the roughly 34 multiple sclerosis patients, about 31 had relapsing-remitting MS and 3 had secondary progressive MS. Alongside PBMC samples, the set of about 97 TCR-beta libraries contained longitudinal samples, technical triplicates, and paired CD4+ and CD8+ T-cell subsets that had been sorted. The cohort was made up of around 70 subjects, consisting of about 15 HAM/TSP patients, around 35 multiple sclerosis patients and around 20 healthy controls. Peripheral blood TCR-beta repertoires from HTLV-I-associated myelopathy (HAM/TSP) patients, multiple sclerosis patients and healthy controls were compared by UMI-based sequencing.

Study-wide findings and limitations: The MS cluster was not associated with any clinical or MRI features, and the authors stated that larger cohorts are needed. The highest TCR clonal expansion was observed in HAM/TSP patients, whereas the lowest was observed in MS patients, even when compared with healthy controls. Repertoires from 18 of 34 MS patients were grouped by phylogenetic analysis into a cluster of related CDR3 sequences, suggesting a possible repertoire-level signature. Across subjects, expanded clones never shared an identical CDR3 amino acid sequence, which suggests that the TCR-beta repertoires in every group were private.

From cysteine to phenylalanine, the CDR3 is 13 amino acids long. The sequence is cut down to CDR3 DNA, 39 bases in frame from base 1. Based on the germline V gene (reference sequence), the CDR1 and CDR2 sequences are SEHNR and FQNEAQ. V is clipped by 1 base and J by 2 bases, and the sequence between their germline boundaries is 4 bases long. This clonotype was seen many times. There is no known antigen for this receptor. The input lacks base qualities; no much larger clone sits a single base away. cDNA was synthesized by template-switch 5'RACE using a primer with a 10-nucleotide random unique molecular identifier that tagged each TCR transcript. Each sequencing run produced over 160 million TCR-beta sequences covering 15-18 subjects. Total RNA was extracted with the RNeasy kit. Using the KAPA Real-time Library Amplification kit, TCR-beta VDJ regions were amplified with primers for the TCR constant region and the 5'RACE anchor. Sample indexes and Illumina adaptors were added in a first PCR, after which library yield was increased in a second PCR. The roughly 650 bp TCR product was size-selected on a 2% E-gel SizeSelection system after Ampure bead purification. Before pooling, library quality was checked on a Bioanalyzer, concentration was measured with Qubit, and libraries were quantified with the Kapa Library Quantification kit. Libraries were sequenced paired-end 2 x 150 bp on an Illumina HiSeq 2500. To increase sequence diversity, 25-30% phiX was spiked into each library pool. On the authors' methods: The UMI-based MiGEC pipeline processed quality-filtered reads and removed over 80% of raw TCR sequences during error correction. IMGT germline references were used for aligning VDJ genes, and each clonotype was defined as a unique CDR3 amino acid sequence together with its V-J genes. VDJtools evaluated clonal expansion, Shannon diversity and CDR3 relatedness (CalcPairwiseDistances, ClusterSamples); CLCbio workbench built phylogenetic trees. A clone was classed as expanded if it had 8 or more unique UMIs, a cutoff based on coefficient-of-variation modelling across technical triplicates. TCRdb ran its own pipeline on the public reads, namely fastp trimming at Q25 and MiXCR clone calling, and kept in-frame beta chains. Rows are unified per CDR3 protein, each entry keeping the most common DNA and genes. For this entry, the V and J calls and clone size follow TCRdb and not the study's own pipeline. The sample profile shows about 66,000 distinct CDR3 sequences; roughly 4.3% of them were found once. Approximately 6.9% of the sample rests with the top ten.

For unsorted PBMC libraries, 2 million PBMCs were used after storage in RNAlater at -80 degrees C until RNA extraction. The multiple sclerosis patients were enrolled in a US clinical protocol that used magnetic resonance imaging to evaluate disease progression. PBMCs were separated from peripheral blood using Ficoll-Hypaque density gradient centrifugation and then cryopreserved in liquid nitrogen. The TCR originated in a man aged 25 to 40 with multiple sclerosis. The rearranged segments are TRBV7-9 and TRBJ2-3, with no D gene named confidently. The sequenced material came from PBMCs. The CDR3 region: CASSLGDTDTQYF. The DNA reads as follows: TGTGCCAGCAGCTTAGGGGACACAGATACGCAGTATTTT.